A single sample is the source of the 25 T cell receptor beta chains below, sequenced in a study of blood T cell repertoires in COVID-19. The data were produced by immunoSEQ multiplex PCR, yet TCRdb's version contains in-frame clones alone and is incomplete. The sample records over 45,000 clones, approximately 90% being singletons. Specimen: peripheral blood. The origin of the receptors is a woman between 55 and 75 years old with active or convalescent COVID-19.

The J gene is TRBJ1-5, the V gene TRBV15, with a weak D call TRBD1 (6 bases). CDR3 size: 13 residues. The ends were cut back, 7 bases at V and 7 bases at J, with 14 bases in the middle. The germline CDR1 and CDR2 sequences are LNHNV and YYDKDF (reference sequence). Written as DNA, the CDR3 is TGTGCCACCACCCCGGGAGGGGGACAGCCCCAGCATTTT. Translation gives CATTPGGGQPQHF.

The chain has TRBV14 and TRBJ1-1, with 8 bases identical to TRBD1. This CDR3 contains 16 residues. With 4 bases clipped from V and 0 bases from J, the junction kept 7 bases outside the gene matches. Germline V gives CDR1 SGHDN, CDR2 FVKESK. In nucleotides, the CDR3 is TGTGCCAGCAGCCTTCGGACAGGGTTCATGAACACTGAAGCTTTCTTT. This encodes CASSLRTGFMNTEAFF.

The V gene is TRBV15, the J gene TRBJ2-3, with 7 nucleotides matching TRBD1. J was trimmed by 3 bases and V by 9 bases; bases with no gene match: 6. The CDR3 contains 13 residues. CDR1 is LNHNV and CDR2 is YYDKDF in the germline V gene (reference sequence). The CDR3 loop is CATRQGWTDTQYF. The CDR3 DNA reads TGTGCCACTCGACAGGGCTGGACAGATACGCAGTATTTT.

V and J are TRBV28 and TRBJ1-5, with TRBD1 as a possible D gene (6 bases). Trimming removed 5 bases from V and 6 bases from J, with 26 bases in between. This CDR3 spans 18 amino acids. In germline, CDR1 is MDHEN, CDR2 SYDVKM. In nucleotides, the CDR3 is TGTGCCAGCAGTCTACGCCCGGCGTGGAGGGAGGGGGTTCAGCCCCAGCATTTT. It translates to CASSLRPAWREGVQPQHF.

V gene TRBV7-3 combines with J gene TRBJ2-1; TRBD2 aligns across 9 bases. CDR1 is SGHTA, CDR2 FQGTGA, per germline. Trimming took 3 bases from V and 7 from J; bases not matched to a gene: 7. CDR3 length: 15 amino acids. The CDR3 bases are TGTGCCAGCAGCTTCCCCGCGGGGGGGAGTAATGAGCAGTTCTTC. This codes for CASSFPAGGSNEQFF.

This chain links TRBV15 with TRBJ1-5; tentative D call: TRBD1 (5 bases). Deletions cut 3 bases from V and 2 bases from J, with 8 bases between. Per germline, CDR1 LNHNV and CDR2 YYDKDF (reference sequence). The CDR3 loop spans 14 amino acids. CDR3 nucleotide sequence: TGTGCCACCAGCAGTAAACAGGGCAATCAGCCCCAGCATTTT. It is translated as CATSSKQGNQPQHF.

This clone has just a few counts. The CDR3 reads CASNPGQYNSPLHF. The CDR3 DNA reads TGTGCCAGCAACCCCGGACAGTATAATTCACCCCTCCACTTT. This chain joins TRBV13 and TRBJ1-6, with D tentatively TRBD1 (6 bases). Trimming cost V 7 bases and J 4 bases, with 11 bases left between them. The CDR3 is made up of 14 amino acids. Germline lookup yields CDR1 PRHDT and CDR2 FYEKMQ (reference sequence). Looking up the rest from reference TRBV13 and TRBJ1-6 gives the full variable domain: AAGVIQSPRHLIKEKRETATLKCYPIPRHDTVYWYQQGPGQDPQFLISFYEKMQSDKGSIPDRFSAQQFSDYHSELNMSSLELGDSALYFCASNPGQYNSPLHFGNGTRLTVT.

This clone has a handful of counts. The chain uses TRBV19 and TRBJ2-1; TRBD1 agrees at 8 bases. The CDR3 has 16 amino acids. After removal of 5 bases from V and 6 bases from J, the junction contained 12 bases not matched to a gene. Germline CDR1 LNHDA, CDR2 SQIVND (reference sequence). The CDR3 DNA reads as TGTGCCAGTAGTCCCGATCCAGGGGGCGTGGGCAATGAGCAGTTCTTC. Translating it yields CASSPDPGGVGNEQFF.

The chain recombines TRBV6-5 with TRBJ1-6; D uncertain. The CDR3 is 16 amino acids. V was cut by 1 base and J by 0 bases, with 7 bases left in between. Germline values: CDR1 MNHEY, CDR2 SVGAGI. For the CDR3, the DNA is TGTGCCAGCAGTTACTGGGCGAGCTCCTATAATTCACCCCTCCACTTT. Protein: CASSYWASSYNSPLHF.

This chain joins TRBV18 and TRBJ2-7; 9 positions agree with TRBD1. This CDR3 region has 14 residues. Germline V gene lookup returns CDR1 KGHSH and CDR2 LQKENI. V lost 5 bases to trimming and J lost 2 bases; unmatched junction nucleotides: 4. CDR3 in amino acids: CASSSGTGTYEQYF. In nucleotides, the CDR3 is TGTGCCAGCTCATCCGGGACAGGGACCTACGAGCAGTACTTC.

The chain couples TRBV12-3 or TRBV12-4 to TRBJ1-1, with unresolved D. The V end was cut by 1 base, the J end by 4 bases, with 7 bases between. CDR3 length: 13 amino acids. CDR3 protein: CASSLGRSTEAFF. CDR3 sequence (DNA): TGTGCCAGCAGTTTAGGCAGAAGCACTGAAGCTTTCTTT.

This clone was seen more than once but under ten times. The chain joins TRBV4-2 to TRBJ1-5; 9 nucleotides line up with TRBD1. Germline CDR1 and CDR2: LGHNA and YNFKEQ. The ends lost 0 bases at V and 4 bases at J; junction bases unmatched: 4. CDR3 length: 16 residues. CDR3 in DNA: TGTGCCAGCAGCCAAGAATTACAGGGGGCGAATCAGCCCCAGCATTTT. Translating it yields CASSQELQGANQPQHF.

This clone was found once. This sequence joins TRBV6-1 and TRBJ1-5; no clear D. The CDR3 covers 15 residues. Trimming removed 1 base from V and 0 bases from J, with 7 bases in between. Per germline, CDR1 MNHNS and CDR2 SASEGT. In nucleotides, the CDR3 is TGTGCCAGCAGTGAAGAGAGGAGTAGCAATCAGCCCCAGCATTTT. It is translated as CASSEERSSNQPQHF.

This clone was observed once. This sequence joins TRBV2 and TRBJ2-4; weak D call: TRBD1 (6 bases). V was trimmed by 6 bases and J by 1 base, leaving 25 bases between them. The CDR3 extends over 19 amino acids. Germline V gene data show CDR1 as SNHLY and CDR2 as FYNNEI. CDR3 region: CASRTSTATGKMAKNIQYF. The DNA of the CDR3 is TGTGCCAGCAGAACATCCACTGCTACAGGGAAAATGGCCAAAAACATTCAGTACTTC.

This sequence joins TRBV28 and TRBJ2-7, with D maybe TRBD2 (6 bases). The V gene lost 7 bases and the J gene lost 4 bases, with 11 bases spanning the gap. Germline-derived CDR1 and CDR2 are MDHEN and SYDVKM. CDR3 length equals 12 residues. The CDR3 coding sequence is TGTGCCAGCACGGGGGTACAGTACGAGCAGTACTTC. Translated: CASTGVQYEQYF. The whole variable domain, filled in from reference TRBV28 and TRBJ2-7, reads DVKVTQSSRYLVKRTGEKVFLECVQDMDHENMFWYRQDPGLGLRLIYFSYDVKMKEKGDIPEGYSVSREKKERFSLILESASTNQTSMYLCASTGVQYEQYFGPGTRLTVT.

V and J are TRBV29-1 and TRBJ1-1; D gene uncertain. The V end lost 1 base, the J end lost 0 bases, and 3 bases lay between the germline ends. The germline gives CDR1 SQVTM, CDR2 ANQGSEA. The CDR3 length is 12 residues. The CDR3 bases are TGCAGCGTTGAAGCGGTGAACACTGAAGCTTTCTTT. Amino acid sequence: CSVEAVNTEAFF.

This chain connects TRBV2 to TRBJ1-1, with 7 nucleotides matching TRBD1. The CDR3 has 14 residues. CDR1 is SNHLY, CDR2 FYNNEI, per germline. V gave up 6 bases and J gave up 4 bases; unmatched junction bases: 8. CDR3 bases: TGTGCCAGCAGCCCCGGGACAGCCGGCACTGAAGCTTTCTTT. It encodes CASSPGTAGTEAFF.

This clone was detected a few times. V and J are TRBV18 and TRBJ1-2, with D possibly matching TRBD1 (6 bases). With 5 bases removed from V and 8 bases from J, the gap between germline ends came to 12 bases. This CDR3 has 12 amino acids. Germline loops: CDR1 KGHSH, CDR2 LQKENI. CDR3 nucleotides: TGTGCCAGCTCAGCCTCAGGGGACGGCTACACCTTC. This encodes CASSASGDGYTF.

This clone came up once. CDR3 sequence: CASSIGDYGYTF. As DNA, the CDR3 is TGTGCCAGTAGTATCGGTGACTATGGCTACACCTTC. V and J are TRBV19 and TRBJ1-2, with D hard to call. Trimming pared 3 bases from V and 3 bases from J, leaving 5 bases between. The germline V gene has CDR1 LNHDA and CDR2 SQIVND (reference sequence). This CDR3 has 12 amino acids.

V is TRBV5-1 and J is TRBJ2-3; TRBD1 matches 8 bases. The germline gives CDR1 SGHRS, CDR2 YFSETQ. V lost 1 base, J lost 1 base, and 11 bases stayed unmatched. This CDR3 region has 18 residues. This chain's CDR3 is CASSLRGQALTGTDTQYF. The CDR3 DNA reads as TGCGCCAGCAGCTTGCGGGGACAGGCCTTAACCGGCACAGATACGCAGTATTTT.

The rearrangement links TRBV6-2 or TRBV6-3 to TRBJ2-1, with TRBD2 identical over 14 bases. Germline V gives CDR1 MNHEY, CDR2 SVGEGT. The CDR3 loop spans 17 amino acids. The junction had 4 bases not matched to a gene; V was cut back by 5 bases and J by 1 base. For the CDR3, the DNA is TGTGCCAGCAGTGGGACTAGCGGGAGTAGATCCTACAATGAGCAGTTCTTC. Translated, it gives CASSGTSGSRSYNEQFF.

This clone appeared a single time. The rearrangement links TRBV5-1 to TRBJ1-2, with D perhaps matching TRBD1 (6 bases). From germline, CDR1 is SGHRS and CDR2 YFSETQ. Trimming stripped 1 base from V and 7 bases from J, with 14 bases between. The CDR3 loop spans 14 amino acids. CDR3 coding DNA: TGCGCCAGCAGCTTGAGCCGGACAGCCTCTGGCTACACCTTC. This encodes CASSLSRTASGYTF.

The chain uses TRBV19 and TRBJ1-2; 10 nucleotides align to TRBD1. The V segment lost 7 bases and the J segment 6 bases; nucleotides outside the gene matches: 8. The CDR3 is made up of 14 amino acids. The germline CDR1 and CDR2 sequences are LNHDA and SQIVND (reference sequence). The CDR3 DNA follows: TGTGCCAGTAACACCGCGACAGGGGGCAATGGCTACACCTTC. This codes for CASNTATGGNGYTF.

In nucleotides, the CDR3 is TGCGCCAGCAGCCAAGGGACTATCAGCACAGATACGCAGTATTTT. Encoded protein: CASSQGTISTDTQYF. The chain joins TRBV4-3 to TRBJ2-3, with D possibly being TRBD2 (6 bases). This CDR3 has 15 residues. Germline CDR1 is LGHNA and CDR2 is YSLEER. Trimming removed 1 base at V and 0 bases at J, with 8 bases between.

The chain combines TRBV7-7 with TRBJ2-5, with TRBD2 as a possible D gene (5 bases). The V gene's germline CDR1 is SSHAT and CDR2 FNYEAQ (reference sequence). This CDR3 has 13 residues. Trimming left V 7 bases short and J 4 bases short, with 13 bases between. CDR3: CASTKRAGETQYF. CDR3 coding DNA: TGTGCCAGCACCAAACGGGCGGGAGAGACCCAGTACTTC.